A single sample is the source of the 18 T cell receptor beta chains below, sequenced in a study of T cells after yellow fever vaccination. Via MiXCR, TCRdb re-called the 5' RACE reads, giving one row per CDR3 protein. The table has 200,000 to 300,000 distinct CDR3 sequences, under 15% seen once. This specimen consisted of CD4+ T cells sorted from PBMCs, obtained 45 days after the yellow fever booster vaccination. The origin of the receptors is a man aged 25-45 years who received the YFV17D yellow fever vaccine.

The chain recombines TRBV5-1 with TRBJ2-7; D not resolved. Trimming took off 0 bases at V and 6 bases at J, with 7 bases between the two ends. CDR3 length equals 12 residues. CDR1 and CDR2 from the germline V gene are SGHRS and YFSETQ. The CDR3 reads CASSLADGEQYF. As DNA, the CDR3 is TGCGCCAGCAGCTTGGCCGACGGCGAGCAGTACTTC.

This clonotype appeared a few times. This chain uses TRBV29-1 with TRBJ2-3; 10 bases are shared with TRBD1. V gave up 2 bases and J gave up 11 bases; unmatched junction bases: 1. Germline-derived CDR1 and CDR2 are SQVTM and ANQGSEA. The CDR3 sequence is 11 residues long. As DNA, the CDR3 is TGCAGCGTTGAATGGGACAGGGGGCAGTATTTT. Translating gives CSVEWDRGQYF.

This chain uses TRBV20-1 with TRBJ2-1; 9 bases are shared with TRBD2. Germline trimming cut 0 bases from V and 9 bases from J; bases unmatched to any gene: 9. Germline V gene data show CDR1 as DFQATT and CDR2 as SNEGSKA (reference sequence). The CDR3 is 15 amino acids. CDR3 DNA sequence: TGCAGTGCTAGAGATAGAACTAGCGGGTTTAGTGAGCAGTTCTTC. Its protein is CSARDRTSGFSEQFF.

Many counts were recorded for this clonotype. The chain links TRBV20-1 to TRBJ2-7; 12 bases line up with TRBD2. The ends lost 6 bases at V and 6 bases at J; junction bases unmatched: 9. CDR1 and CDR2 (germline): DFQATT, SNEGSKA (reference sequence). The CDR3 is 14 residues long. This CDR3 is CSANPTSGSGEQYF. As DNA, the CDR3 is TGCAGTGCCAACCCGACTAGCGGGAGTGGCGAGCAGTACTTC.

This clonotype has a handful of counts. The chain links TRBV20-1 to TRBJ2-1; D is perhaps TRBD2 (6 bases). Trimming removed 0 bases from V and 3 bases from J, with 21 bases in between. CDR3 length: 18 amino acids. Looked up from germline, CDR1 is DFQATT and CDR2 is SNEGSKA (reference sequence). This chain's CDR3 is CSARDLSGAGGVYNEQFF. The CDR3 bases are TGCAGTGCTAGAGATCTTAGCGGCGCCGGCGGGGTCTACAATGAGCAGTTCTTC.

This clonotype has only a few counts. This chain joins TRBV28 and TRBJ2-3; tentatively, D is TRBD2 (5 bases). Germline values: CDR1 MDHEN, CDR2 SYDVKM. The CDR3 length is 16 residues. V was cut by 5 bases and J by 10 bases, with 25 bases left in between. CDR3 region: CASSPPGTVRGPPQYF. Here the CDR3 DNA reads TGTGCCAGCAGTCCCCCTGGAACAGTCCGGGGTCCTCCGCAGTATTTT. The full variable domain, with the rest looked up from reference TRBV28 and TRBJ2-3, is DVKVTQSSRYLVKRTGEKVFLECVQDMDHENMFWYRQDPGLGLRLIYFSYDVKMKEKGDIPEGYSVSREKKERFSLILESASTNQTSMYLCASSPPGTVRGPPQYFGPGTRLTVL.

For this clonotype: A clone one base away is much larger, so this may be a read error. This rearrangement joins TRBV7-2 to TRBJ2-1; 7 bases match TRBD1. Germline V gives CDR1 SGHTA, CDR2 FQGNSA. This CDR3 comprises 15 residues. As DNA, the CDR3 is TGTGCCAGCAGCTTAGTAGGGGGCTCCCACAATGAGCAGTTCTTC. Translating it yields CASSLVGGSHNEQFF.

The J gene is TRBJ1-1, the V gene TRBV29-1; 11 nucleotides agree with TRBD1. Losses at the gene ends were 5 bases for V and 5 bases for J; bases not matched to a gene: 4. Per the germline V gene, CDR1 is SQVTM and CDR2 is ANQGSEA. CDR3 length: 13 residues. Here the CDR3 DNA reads TGCAGCGTTACGGACAGGGGGCCTACTGAAGCTTTCTTT. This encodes CSVTDRGPTEAFF.

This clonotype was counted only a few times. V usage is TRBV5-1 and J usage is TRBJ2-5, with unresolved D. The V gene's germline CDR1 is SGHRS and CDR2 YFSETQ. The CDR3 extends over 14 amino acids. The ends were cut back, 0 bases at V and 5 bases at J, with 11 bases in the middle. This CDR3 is CASSLAVYSETQYF. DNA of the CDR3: TGCGCCAGCAGCTTGGCCGTCTATTCGGAGACCCAGTACTTC.

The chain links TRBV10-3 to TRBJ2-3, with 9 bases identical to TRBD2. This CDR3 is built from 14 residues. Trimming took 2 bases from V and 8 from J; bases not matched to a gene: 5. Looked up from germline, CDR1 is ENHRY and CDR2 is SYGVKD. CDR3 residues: CAISEPRLAATQYF. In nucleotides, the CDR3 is TGTGCCATCAGTGAGCCCCGACTAGCGGCTACGCAGTATTTT.

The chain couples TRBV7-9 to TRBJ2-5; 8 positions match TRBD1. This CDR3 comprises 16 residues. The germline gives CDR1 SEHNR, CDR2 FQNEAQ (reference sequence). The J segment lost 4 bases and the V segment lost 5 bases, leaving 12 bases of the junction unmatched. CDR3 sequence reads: CASSPLQGARGETQYF. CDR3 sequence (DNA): TGTGCCAGCAGCCCACTGCAGGGGGCGAGGGGAGAGACCCAGTACTTC.

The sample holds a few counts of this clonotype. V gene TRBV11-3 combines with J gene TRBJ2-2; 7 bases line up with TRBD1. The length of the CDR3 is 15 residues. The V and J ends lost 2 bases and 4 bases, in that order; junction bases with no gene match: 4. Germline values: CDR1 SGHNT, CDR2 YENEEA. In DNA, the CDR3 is TGTGCCAGCAGCTTAAGCAGGGGGAGCACCGGGGAGCTGTTTTTT. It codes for CASSLSRGSTGELFF.

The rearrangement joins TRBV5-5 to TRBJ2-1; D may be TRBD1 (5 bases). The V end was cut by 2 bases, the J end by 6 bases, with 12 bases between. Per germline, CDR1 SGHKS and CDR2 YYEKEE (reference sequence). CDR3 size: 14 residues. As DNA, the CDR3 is TGTGCCAGCAGCTTAACCCGACAGCTCAATGAGCAGTTCTTC. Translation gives CASSLTRQLNEQFF.

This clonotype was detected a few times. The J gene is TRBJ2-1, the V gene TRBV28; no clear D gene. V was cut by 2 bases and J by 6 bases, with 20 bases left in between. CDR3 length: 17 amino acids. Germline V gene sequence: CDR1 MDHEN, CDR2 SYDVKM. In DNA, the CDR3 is TGTGCCAGCAGTTTACTCCCGGGTCGGGCCCGGAGCAATGAGCAGTTCTTC. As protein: CASSLLPGRARSNEQFF.

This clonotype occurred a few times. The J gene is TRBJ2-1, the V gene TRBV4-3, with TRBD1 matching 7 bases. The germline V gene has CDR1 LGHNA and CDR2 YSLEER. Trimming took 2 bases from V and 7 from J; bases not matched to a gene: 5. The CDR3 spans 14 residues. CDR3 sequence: CASSQYQQGNEQFF. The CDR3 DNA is TGCGCCAGCAGCCAATATCAACAGGGGAATGAGCAGTTCTTC.

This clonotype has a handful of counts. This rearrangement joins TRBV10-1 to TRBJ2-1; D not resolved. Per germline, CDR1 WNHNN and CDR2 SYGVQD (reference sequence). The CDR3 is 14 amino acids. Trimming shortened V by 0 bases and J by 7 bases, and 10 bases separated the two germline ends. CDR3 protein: CASSESPSQNEQFF. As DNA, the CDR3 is TGCGCCAGCAGTGAGTCCCCTAGTCAAAATGAGCAGTTCTTC.

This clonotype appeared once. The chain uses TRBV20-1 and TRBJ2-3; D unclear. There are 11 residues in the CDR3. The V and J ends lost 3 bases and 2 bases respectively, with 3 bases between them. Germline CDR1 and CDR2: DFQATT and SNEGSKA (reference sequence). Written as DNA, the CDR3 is TGCAGTGCTAGCACCACAGATACGCAGTATTTT. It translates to CSASTTDTQYF.

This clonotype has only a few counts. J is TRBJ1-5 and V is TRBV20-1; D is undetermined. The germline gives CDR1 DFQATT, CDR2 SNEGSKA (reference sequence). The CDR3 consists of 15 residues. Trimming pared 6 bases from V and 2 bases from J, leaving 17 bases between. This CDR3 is CSATEGELGNQPQHF. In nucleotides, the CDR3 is TGCAGTGCCACCGAGGGAGAGCTAGGCAATCAGCCCCAGCATTTT.